The 3 T cell receptor beta chains below come from one sample, sequenced in a study of glioma-infiltrating T cells after dendritic cell vaccination. Repertoires were generated with immunoSEQ multiplex PCR, while TCRdb's copy carries only in-frame clones and drops some. Of 50,000 to 80,000 clones in the sample, roughly four fifths were seen once. This sample comprised blood, obtained before dendritic cell vaccination. The receptors were sampled from a human donor with glioblastoma.

The chain uses TRBV5-1 and TRBJ2-7; 7 bases are a match to TRBD1. From germline, CDR1 is SGHRS and CDR2 YFSETQ. The CDR3 runs 15 residues. J lost 2 bases, V lost 4 bases, and 9 bases had no gene match. The CDR3 loop is CASSPGMGQTYEQYF. The CDR3 DNA reads as TGCGCCAGCAGCCCGGGTATGGGACAGACCTACGAGCAGTACTTC.

This chain connects TRBV6-6 to TRBJ1-5; 8 nucleotides align to TRBD1. Looked up from germline, CDR1 is MNHNY and CDR2 is SVGAGI (reference sequence). The CDR3 runs to 16 residues. V was clipped by 7 bases and J by 7 bases; unmatched bases: 15. The CDR3 here is CASTLLPGQVRQPQHF. The CDR3 nucleotides are TGTGCCAGCACTTTACTGCCGGGACAGGTAAGGCAGCCCCAGCATTTT.

The gene calls are TRBV28 and TRBJ1-2; TRBD1 matches 7 bases. CDR3 length equals 12 residues. The V gene end was trimmed by 10 bases and the J gene end by 1 base; junction bases not matched to a gene: 3. Per the germline V gene, CDR1 is MDHEN and CDR2 is SYDVKM. The CDR3 DNA reads as TGTGCCACCCAGGGGGGTAACTATGGCTACACCTTC. This translates into CATQGGNYGYTF.